This T cell receptor beta chain was retrieved from a study of blood T cell repertoires in COVID-19. The length of the CDR3 is 18 residues. J gave up 2 bases and V 0 bases, and 10 bases lay outside the gene matches. Study processing details: Estimated nucleated cell counts came from reference gene primer amplification. Generated by immunoSEQ multiplex PCR, the TCRdb table keeps only in-frame clones and is missing some. That table furnishes V, J and clone size, whereas the DNA furnished D and trimming. Of about 220,000 clones detected, around three quarters appear once; the ten largest clones hold approximately 6.6%.

This receptor was obtained from a woman between 65 and 79 years old with acute or convalescent COVID-19. The chain has TRBV6-7 and TRBJ2-3; 8 positions agree with TRBD2. TRBV6-7 is assigned to the ORF class and has an uncertain function. The specimen was peripheral blood. Here the CDR3 reads CASSYSTSRRGVTDTQYF. CDR3 DNA: TGTGCCAGCAGTTACTCGACTTCGCGGCGGGGGGTCACAGATACGCAGTATTTT.